The 23 T cell receptor beta chains below were found in one sample sequenced in a study of shared clonotypes between healthy human individuals. Some clones are missing from TCRdb's copy, which holds only in-frame ones; the method was immunoSEQ multiplex PCR. The table lists over 2 million clones, 92% of them singletons, with 0.37% in the top ten. The sample consisted of naive CD4+ T cells from PBMCs. Sample subset: CD45RA+ positively selected. The receptors were sampled from a man between 18 and 29 years old in good health. Some clones in this sample may be carry-over from other donors' samples.

V is TRBV19 and J is TRBJ2-3; 7 bases align to TRBD2. CDR1 is LNHDA, CDR2 SQIVND, per germline (reference sequence). V was clipped by 4 bases and J by 4 bases; unmatched bases: 5. The CDR3 length is 14 residues. CDR3 nucleotides: TGTGCCAGTAGTAAGGGAGGGGTCGCAGATACGCAGTATTTT. It yields the protein CASSKGGVADTQYF.

This clone was detected once. The gene calls are TRBV7-9 and TRBJ1-1; perhaps TRBD1 as D (5 bases). With 4 bases removed from V and 2 bases from J, the gap between germline ends came to 14 bases. CDR1 and CDR2 from the germline V gene are SEHNR and FQNEAQ (reference sequence). The CDR3 is 15 amino acids. The CDR3 DNA follows: TGTGCCAGCAGCTCTTGGAGTCAGGGCAACACTGAAGCTTTCTTT. Translating gives CASSSWSQGNTEAFF.

This rearrangement joins TRBV28 to TRBJ2-6, with 8 bases fitting TRBD2. V lost 5 bases to trimming and J lost 1 base; unmatched junction nucleotides: 10. Germline CDR1 MDHEN, CDR2 SYDVKM. The CDR3 has 18 residues. The CDR3 bases are TGTGCCAGCAGTCCCCTCCCGGGGGGGGGTTCTGGGGCCAACGTCCTGACTTTC. It is translated as CASSPLPGGGSGANVLTF.

V gene TRBV6-4 combines with J gene TRBJ2-3, with D maybe TRBD2 (5 bases). In germline, CDR1 is MRHNA, CDR2 SNTAGT. CDR3 length equals 13 residues. Trimming took off 7 bases at V and 3 bases at J, with 11 bases between the two ends. The CDR3 here is CASKDPGTDTQYF. In DNA, the CDR3 is TGTGCCAGCAAAGATCCGGGGACAGATACGCAGTATTTT.

This chain uses TRBV19 with TRBJ2-7; 8 bases map to TRBD2. With V trimmed by 3 bases and J by 3 bases, 25 bases remained unmatched. The germline CDR1 and CDR2 sequences are LNHDA and SQIVND (reference sequence). There are 21 residues in the CDR3. CDR3 residues: CASSIPARISGTIPDNYEQYF. CDR3 bases: TGTGCCAGTAGTATTCCAGCCAGGATTAGCGGGACAATACCTGACAACTACGAGCAGTACTTC.

The V and J genes are TRBV7-3 and TRBJ2-1; possibly TRBD1 or TRBD2 for D (5 bases each). Germline V gene data show CDR1 as SGHTA and CDR2 as FQGTGA. The CDR3 is 16 amino acids. Between the trimmed V and J ends, which lost 1 base and 8 bases, there was a span of 18 bases. The CDR3 reads CASSLNGGSLSDEQFF. CDR3 bases: TGTGCCAGCAGCTTAAATGGGGGATCCCTTAGCGATGAGCAGTTCTTC.

The chain recombines TRBV6-6 with TRBJ1-1; unclear D gene. The CDR3 runs to 15 residues. V lost 0 bases and J 1 base, leaving 9 bases between the germline ends. Looked up from germline, CDR1 is MNHNY and CDR2 is SVGAGI (reference sequence). The CDR3 loop reads CASSYSIKGNTEAFF. The CDR3 DNA sequence: TGTGCCAGCAGTTACTCGATAAAGGGGAACACTGAAGCTTTCTTT.

The chain has TRBV28 and TRBJ2-7; either TRBD1 or TRBD2 may fit D (5 bases each). Germline-derived CDR1 and CDR2 are MDHEN and SYDVKM. This CDR3 is 16 amino acids long. V gave up 6 bases and J gave up 2 bases, with 20 bases separating them. In DNA form, the CDR3 reads TGTGCCAGCAGCCCTGGGTTAGGGGTCGGGACCTACGAGCAGTACTTC. It translates to CASSPGLGVGTYEQYF.

The rearrangement links TRBV7-8 to TRBJ1-2; perhaps TRBD1 as D (6 bases). V lost 4 bases, J lost 6 bases, and 21 bases lay in between. CDR1 is SGHVS, CDR2 FQNEAQ, per germline. This CDR3 has 16 amino acids. CDR3 loop: CASSSVTGTSRNGYTF. CDR3 bases: TGTGCCAGCAGCTCAGTTACAGGGACCTCCCGGAATGGCTACACCTTC.

The chain recombines TRBV5-1 with TRBJ2-1, with 7 positions matching TRBD2. V was pared by 2 bases and J by 1 base, with 9 bases of the junction left unmatched. CDR1 and CDR2 (germline): SGHRS, YFSETQ. The CDR3 is made up of 17 amino acids. The CDR3 nucleotides read TGCGCCAGCAGCTTAGGGGCGGGAGAAGGGTCCTACAATGAGCAGTTCTTC. Encoded protein: CASSLGAGEGSYNEQFF.

J is TRBJ1-5 and V is TRBV7-2, with TRBD1 matching over 10 bases. The CDR3 consists of 16 residues. Germline loops: CDR1 SGHTA, CDR2 FQGNSA. V was clipped by 5 bases and J by 5 bases; unmatched bases: 9. The CDR3 is CASSRTTGGLDQPQHF. The CDR3 nucleotides are TGTGCCAGCAGCCGTACGACAGGGGGCCTTGATCAGCCCCAGCATTTT.

The rearrangement links TRBV28 to TRBJ2-7; 7 bases line up with TRBD1. This CDR3 is 15 amino acids long. The V segment lost 6 bases and the J segment 3 bases; nucleotides outside the gene matches: 11. Germline-derived CDR1 and CDR2 are MDHEN and SYDVKM. This CDR3 is CASSIPWDSGYEQYF. The CDR3 DNA is TGTGCCAGCAGCATCCCATGGGACAGCGGCTACGAGCAGTACTTC.

This clone was picked up one time. The chain combines TRBV6-6 with TRBJ1-3; maybe TRBD1 (6 bases). V gave up 6 bases and J gave up 7 bases, with 19 bases separating them. The CDR3 is 15 residues long. Germline lookup yields CDR1 MNHNY and CDR2 SVGAGI (reference sequence). CDR3 residues: CASRHRVDPGNTIYF. CDR3 sequence (DNA): TGTGCCAGCAGACACAGGGTAGATCCCGGGAACACCATATATTTT.

CDR3 amino acids: CASSKAGTGWTDTQYF. CDR3 nucleotides: TGCGCCAGCAGCAAAGCCGGGACAGGGTGGACAGATACGCAGTATTTT. This chain connects TRBV5-1 to TRBJ2-3; 9 bases align to TRBD1. In germline, CDR1 is SGHRS, CDR2 YFSETQ. There are 16 residues in the CDR3. V shed 4 bases, J shed 3 bases, and the junction held 9 bases outside the gene matches.

With regard to this clone: The identical CDR3 is also encoded by other nucleotide sequences in the sample. This chain uses TRBV5-1 with TRBJ2-7; 7 positions agree with TRBD2. V lost 0 bases to trimming and J lost 0 bases; unmatched junction nucleotides: 3. The germline V gene has CDR1 SGHRS and CDR2 YFSETQ. The CDR3 has 15 amino acids. CDR3 loop: CASSLDGGSSYEQYF. The CDR3, as DNA: TGCGCCAGCAGCTTGGACGGCGGGAGCTCCTACGAGCAGTACTTC.

CDR3 in DNA: TGTGCCAGCAGTTACTCCTTGGGCGGCGAGCAGTACTTC. Its translation is CASSYSLGGEQYF. The rearrangement uses TRBV6-6 and TRBJ2-7; D unresolved. The V gene's germline CDR1 is MNHNY and CDR2 SVGAGI (reference sequence). V shed 0 bases and J shed 6 bases, with 9 bases lying between them. The CDR3 is 13 residues long.

The chain couples TRBV14 to TRBJ2-7; tentatively, D is TRBD2 (6 bases). V was cut by 6 bases and J by 5 bases, with 23 bases left in between. There are 16 residues in the CDR3. CDR1 is SGHDN and CDR2 is FVKESK in the germline V gene. CDR3 in amino acids: CASRALASGPEDEQYF. The CDR3 DNA follows: TGTGCCAGCAGGGCCTTGGCCAGCGGGCCCGAGGACGAGCAGTACTTC.

The rearrangement uses TRBV7-9 and TRBJ2-4; TRBD1 matches at 8 bases. After removal of 5 bases from V and 8 bases from J, the junction contained 11 bases not matched to a gene. The CDR3 is made up of 15 amino acids. The germline gives CDR1 SEHNR, CDR2 FQNEAQ (reference sequence). The CDR3 spells CASSPSDRDRYIQYF. DNA of the CDR3: TGTGCCAGCAGCCCCTCGGACAGGGATAGGTACATTCAGTACTTC.

This chain joins TRBV7-3 and TRBJ2-3; D uncertain. The CDR3 is 12 amino acids. The V gene's germline CDR1 is SGHTA and CDR2 FQGTGA. The V end was cut by 4 bases, the J end by 6 bases, with 8 bases between. CDR3 in DNA: TGTGCCAGCAGCTCCCAGGCCGATACGCAGTATTTT. Amino acid sequence: CASSSQADTQYF.

The chain recombines TRBV19 with TRBJ2-7; possible D gene TRBD2, 5 bases. This CDR3 is 12 amino acids long. V lost 7 bases to trimming and J lost 7 bases, with 14 bases between them. Germline V gives CDR1 LNHDA, CDR2 SQIVND (reference sequence). CDR3 residues: CASTGKVGEQYF. The CDR3 bases are TGTGCCAGTACCGGGAAAGTCGGGGAGCAGTACTTC.

V gene TRBV4-2 combines with J gene TRBJ2-5, with D possibly matching TRBD2 (6 bases). Germline CDR1 LGHNA, CDR2 YNFKEQ. The CDR3 covers 14 residues. Trimming took 4 bases from V and 8 from J, leaving 17 bases between them. The CDR3, as DNA: TGTGCCAGCAGCCGAACGGGACTTAGGGAAACCCAGTACTTC. Translating gives CASSRTGLRETQYF.

This chain connects TRBV7-8 to TRBJ2-7, with 13 bases aligning to TRBD2. V shed 4 bases and J 4 bases; nucleotides not matched to a gene: 7. This CDR3 is built from 16 residues. Germline CDR1 SGHVS, CDR2 FQNEAQ. The CDR3: CASSYLGLAGKYEQYF. CDR3 in DNA: TGTGCCAGCAGCTATCTGGGACTAGCGGGAAAATACGAGCAGTACTTC.

The chain couples TRBV5-1 to TRBJ2-7; D possibly corresponds to TRBD2 (6 bases). V was clipped by 5 bases and J by 3 bases, with 15 bases between them. The CDR3 extends over 14 amino acids. Germline CDR1 and CDR2: SGHRS and YFSETQ. This chain's CDR3 is CASRLGTQIYEQYF. CDR3 in DNA: TGCGCCAGCAGACTCGGGACTCAAATCTACGAGCAGTACTTC. Supplemented by reference TRBV5-1 and TRBJ2-7, the full variable domain reads KAGVTQTPRYLIKTRGQQVTLSCSPISGHRSVSWYQQTPGQGLQFLFEYFSETQRNKGNFPGRFSGRQFSNSRSEMNVSTLELGDSALYLCASRLGTQIYEQYFGPGTRLTVT.